Listed below are T cell receptor beta chains from one sample, sequenced in a study of cytomegalovirus exposure and HLA in healthy donors. Repertoires were generated with immunoSEQ multiplex PCR, while TCRdb's copy carries only in-frame clones and drops some. The sample has 150,000 to 200,000 clones; 80% to 85% are singletons. Specimen: PBMCs. The source is a boy aged 5-17 years in good health and CMV-seronegative. Each CDR3 is given with its conserved first and last residue. D genes are given only for firm matches. Clone size is given for some rows only: seen once, a few or many times, or a class if the clone is expanded.

CDR3 protein	CDR3 DNA	clone size	D gene	J gene	V gene
CASSKLAGGSNEQFF	TGTGCCAGCAGCAAATTAGCGGGAGGGTCGAATGAGCAGTTCTTC	.	TRBD2	TRBJ2-1	TRBV7-3
CASSLVGVRGPLEAFF	TGTGCCAGCAGCTTAGTGGGTGTAAGGGGCCCCCTTGAAGCTTTCTTT	.	.	TRBJ1-1	TRBV7-2
CATRGQAIGELFF	TGTGCCACCAGGGGGCAGGCGATCGGGGAGCTGTTTTTT	.	.	TRBJ2-2	TRBV15
CASSGPGQLNSPLHF	TGTGCCAGCAGTGGGCCGGGACAACTTAATTCACCCCTCCACTTT	.	.	TRBJ1-6	TRBV6-1
CSVEDRFGYTF	TGCAGCGTTGAAGACAGGTTTGGCTACACCTTC	.	.	TRBJ1-2	TRBV29-1
CASSQAGLASTDTQYF	TGTGCCAGCAGCCAAGCTGGACTAGCTAGCACAGATACGCAGTATTTT	.	TRBD2	TRBJ2-3	TRBV4-2
CASSGTGTGAMNTEAFF	TGTGCCAGCAGCGGAACCGGGACAGGGGCCATGAACACTGAAGCTTTCTTT	.	TRBD1	TRBJ1-1	TRBV7-6
CASSPRTRGQVNYGYTF	TGTGCCAGCAGCCCCCGAACCCGTGGACAGGTGAACTATGGCTACACCTTC	.	TRBD1	TRBJ1-2	TRBV7-2
CASSFSLEDFSYGYTF	TGTGCCAGCAGCTTCTCCCTAGAAGACTTCAGCTATGGCTACACCTTC	.	.	TRBJ1-2	TRBV5-4
CASSPQVPSSEDTIYF	TGTGCCAGCAGCCCACAGGTACCCTCAAGTGAGGACACCATATATTTT	.	.	TRBJ1-3	TRBV28
CASSTGQASGSPLHF	TGTGCCAGCAGTACAGGACAGGCGTCTGGCTCACCCCTCCACTTT	.	TRBD1	TRBJ1-6	TRBV6-1
CATAPQGRGRRSNEQFF	TGTGCTACCGCCCCTCAGGGGCGGGGGAGGCGGAGTAATGAGCAGTTCTTC	.	.	TRBJ2-1	TRBV12-5
CASSLLTSGSSYNEQFF	TGTGCCAGCAGTTTACTGACTAGCGGGAGTTCCTACAATGAGCAGTTCTTC	.	TRBD2	TRBJ2-1	TRBV27
CASSPDSSYGYTF	TGTGCCAGCTCACCGGACAGTTCCTATGGCTACACCTTC	.	.	TRBJ1-2	TRBV18
CATSRNQWASMNTEAFF	TGTGCCACCAGCAGAAACCAGTGGGCCTCCATGAACACTGAAGCTTTCTTT	.	.	TRBJ1-1	TRBV15
CASGHRGTDTQYF	TGTGCCAGCGGCCACAGGGGCACAGATACGCAGTATTTT	few	.	TRBJ2-3	TRBV11-3
CASSLSGTSGDTQYF	TGTGCCAGCAGCCTATCCGGGACTAGCGGAGATACGCAGTATTTT	.	TRBD2	TRBJ2-3	TRBV7-9
CASSPYTGGTNEKLFF	TGTGCCAGCAGCCCATATACAGGGGGAACTAATGAAAAACTGTTTTTT	.	TRBD1	TRBJ1-4	TRBV9
CASRLTGVSEQFF	TGTGCCAGCAGGCTAACAGGGGTGAGTGAGCAGTTCTTC	.	TRBD1	TRBJ2-1	TRBV14
CASSPKSGVEQYF	TGTGCCAGCTCACCTAAGTCAGGGGTCGAGCAGTACTTC	.	.	TRBJ2-7	TRBV18
CASSLTDTQYF	TGTGCCAGCAGCCTCACAGATACGCAGTATTTT	.	.	TRBJ2-3	TRBV7-2
CSVEYYGFAGASSYEQYF	TGCAGCGTTGAATACTATGGGTTCGCGGGGGCCAGCTCCTACGAGCAGTACTTC	few	.	TRBJ2-7	TRBV29-1
CATSRNDALAQETQYF	TGTGCCACCAGCAGAAACGACGCGCTAGCACAAGAGACCCAGTACTTC	.	.	TRBJ2-5	TRBV15
CASSSGHGEQYF	TGTGCCAGCAGTTCGGGTCATGGCGAGCAGTACTTC	.	.	TRBJ2-7	TRBV28